The rows below give T cell receptor beta chains drawn from one sample of a study of control samples from healthy donors and cancer patients. Some clones are missing from TCRdb's copy, which holds only in-frame ones; the method was immunoSEQ multiplex PCR. The sample includes some 45,000 clones, approximately 82% of them seen just once. Sequenced: blood. The receptors come from a man between 60 and 70 years old in good health. CDR3s include the opening cysteine and the closing phenylalanine or tryptophan. D genes are given only for firm matches. Clone size appears in some rows only: once, few, many, or a class for an expanded clone.

d_gene	v_gene	abundance	len	j_gene	CDR3aa	CDR3nt
-	TRBV5-4	once	14	TRBJ1-2	CASSFRTDSGGYTF	TGTGCCAGCAGCTTTCGGACGGACTCGGGCGGCTACACCTTC
-	TRBV7-2	-	13	TRBJ1-1	CASSLHGFTEAFF	TGTGCCAGCAGCCTACACGGTTTCACTGAAGCTTTCTTT
TRBD2	TRBV27	-	16	TRBJ2-7	CASSHPASGRAYEQYF	TGTGCCAGCAGCCATCCTGCTAGCGGGAGGGCCTACGAGCAGTACTTC
-	TRBV28	-	15	TRBJ1-3	CASSPAWGTGNTIYF	TGTGCCAGCAGCCCCGCCTGGGGGACTGGAAACACCATATATTTT
-	TRBV28	-	16	TRBJ1-6	CASSIIRGSYNSPLHF	TGTGCCAGCAGCATCATCAGGGGCTCCTATAATTCACCCCTCCACTTT
TRBD1	TRBV11-2	-	18	TRBJ1-2	CASSLGFTGQAGNYGYTF	TGTGCCAGCAGCTTAGGATTTACGGGACAGGCCGGTAACTATGGCTACACCTTC
TRBD2	TRBV6-5	-	14	TRBJ2-1	CASSRLAEYNEQFF	TGTGCCAGCAGTAGGCTAGCGGAGTACAATGAGCAGTTCTTC
-	TRBV27	-	14	TRBJ2-7	CASSLKGRSYEQYF	TGTGCCAGCAGTTTAAAAGGCAGGAGTTACGAGCAGTACTTC
TRBD1	TRBV6-5	-	15	TRBJ1-6	CASSYTTGDDSALHF	TGTGCCAGCAGTTACACTACAGGGGATGATTCGGCCCTCCACTTT
-	TRBV5-1	-	19	TRBJ1-5	CASSLRQVSLRVCNQPQHF	TGCGCCAGCAGCCTTCGACAGGTTTCCCTACGGGTATGCAATCAGCCCCAGCATTTT
-	TRBV10-3	-	14	TRBJ2-5	CAISESAGHETQYF	TGTGCCATCAGTGAGTCCGCGGGCCACGAGACCCAATACTTC
TRBD1	TRBV6-5	once	14	TRBJ2-2	CASSRTGDTGELFF	TGTGCCAGCAGCCGGACAGGGGACACCGGGGAGCTGTTTTTT
TRBD1	TRBV30	-	15	TRBJ1-6	CAWSEGGQGASPLHF	TGTGCCTGGAGCGAAGGGGGACAGGGGGCCTCACCCCTCCACTTT
-	TRBV6-5	-	15	TRBJ2-7	CASSRLLEKAYEQYF	TGTGCCAGCAGTCGCCTACTTGAAAAAGCATACGAGCAGTACTTC
TRBD1	TRBV25-1	-	18	TRBJ1-1	CASSGTGTGGGLNTEAFF	TGTGCCAGCAGTGGAACCGGGACAGGGGGCGGCTTGAACACTGAAGCTTTCTTT
-	TRBV5-6	-	12	TRBJ2-7	CASSLSGYEQYF	TGTGCCAGCAGCTTGAGCGGGTACGAGCAGTACTTC
-	TRBV25-1	-	15	TRBJ1-1	CASSEGTALVTEAFF	TGTGCCAGCAGTGAAGGTACAGCCTTGGTCACTGAAGCTTTCTTT
TRBD1	TRBV28	-	15	TRBJ1-2	CASRVGTGRNYGYTF	TGTGCCAGCAGGGTCGGGACAGGGAGGAACTATGGCTACACCTTC
-	TRBV6-2/TRBV6-3	-	15	TRBJ1-5	CASSYSILGNQPQHF	TGTGCCAGCAGTTACTCGATTTTGGGGAATCAGCCCCAGCATTTT
TRBD2	TRBV11-2	-	16	TRBJ2-1	CASSKSLAGADNEQFF	TGTGCCAGCAGCAAATCCCTAGCGGGGGCCGACAATGAGCAGTTCTTC
-	TRBV7-9	-	15	TRBJ1-2	CASSRTESYNYGYTF	TGTGCCAGCAGTCGGACTGAATCCTATAACTATGGCTACACCTTC
-	TRBV5-1	-	13	TRBJ2-3	CASSLTGSDTQYF	TGCGCCAGCAGCTTGACAGGGTCAGATACGCAGTATTTT
-	TRBV2	-	15	TRBJ2-6	CASSPPGSGANVLTF	TGTGCCAGCAGTCCACCAGGGTCTGGGGCCAACGTCCTGACTTTC
TRBD1	TRBV5-1	-	19	TRBJ2-6	CASSSIDRGRYSGANVLTF	TGCGCCAGCAGCTCGATCGACAGGGGCCGTTACTCTGGGGCCAACGTCCTGACTTTC
-	TRBV24-1	-	12	TRBJ1-1	CATTPSISQAFF	TGTGCCACCACCCCCTCGATTTCACAAGCTTTCTTT
-	TRBV30	-	16	TRBJ1-6	CAWSVWQGGLNSPLHF	TGTGCCTGGAGTGTATGGCAGGGAGGATTGAATTCACCCCTCCACTTT
TRBD2	TRBV5-1	-	16	TRBJ2-5	CASRTSGSYPGETQYF	TGCGCCAGCAGAACTAGCGGGAGTTACCCCGGAGAGACCCAGTACTTC
-	TRBV5-1	-	14	TRBJ2-7	CASSGQSPTYEQYF	TGCGCCAGCAGCGGACAGTCCCCTACCTACGAGCAGTACTTC
-	TRBV6-5	-	13	TRBJ1-1	CASSNIMNTEAFF	TGTGCCAGCAGTAACATTATGAACACTGAAGCTTTCTTT
TRBD1	TRBV5-5	-	13	TRBJ2-7	CASSDRQGYEQYF	TGTGCCAGCAGCGACCGACAGGGGTACGAGCAGTACTTC
TRBD2	TRBV3-1/TRBV3-2	-	16	TRBJ2-5	CASSRGTSGRGETQYF	TGTGCCAGCAGCCGAGGGACTAGCGGGAGGGGGGAGACCCAGTACTTC
-	TRBV6-1	-	13	TRBJ1-5	CASSDRIGAAQHF	TGTGCCAGCAGTGACCGGATTGGGGCGGCCCAGCATTTT
-	TRBV30	-	13	TRBJ2-1	CAWSVLSSNEQFF	TGTGCCTGGAGTGTACTGAGTTCTAATGAGCAGTTCTTC
-	TRBV18	-	13	TRBJ1-5	CASSPGRGQPQHF	TGTGCCAGCTCACCCGGAAGGGGACAGCCCCAGCATTTT
-	TRBV6-2/TRBV6-3	-	20	TRBJ2-6	CASSYSRGQLGIGGANVLTF	TGTGCCAGCAGTTACTCGCGGGGACAGTTAGGTATCGGAGGGGCCAACGTCCTGACTTTC
-	TRBV25-1	-	18	TRBJ1-3	CASSDPGAPSSLRNTIYF	TGTGCCAGCAGTGACCCAGGGGCCCCCTCCTCTCTGAGAAACACCATATATTTT
-	TRBV4-2	-	15	TRBJ1-2	CASSHPQPLNYGYTF	TGTGCCAGCAGCCACCCGCAGCCACTCAACTATGGCTACACCTTC
-	TRBV5-4	-	14	TRBJ2-5	CASSPGQVRETQYF	TGTGCCAGCAGCCCGGGCCAGGTTCGGGAGACCCAGTACTTC
-	TRBV5-1	-	13	TRBJ1-4	CASSLASNEKLFF	TGCGCCAGCAGCTTGGCCAGTAATGAAAAACTGTTTTTT
-	TRBV4-1	-	16	TRBJ2-1	CASSSHGQSQDNEQFF	TGCGCCAGCAGCTCGCACGGACAGTCGCAGGACAATGAGCAGTTCTTC
-	TRBV6-6	-	13	TRBJ1-5	CASSWGSNQPQHF	TGTGCCAGCAGTTGGGGAAGCAATCAGCCCCAGCATTTT
-	TRBV14	-	16	TRBJ1-1	CASSQDLGHLNTEAFF	TGTGCCAGCAGCCAAGATCTTGGACACCTGAACACTGAAGCTTTCTTT
-	TRBV29-1	-	12	TRBJ1-1	CSVARDVLEAFF	TGCAGCGTCGCCCGGGACGTCCTTGAAGCTTTCTTT
TRBD1	TRBV4-3	-	18	TRBJ2-3	CASSQGLGGGIITDTQYF	TGCGCCAGCAGCCAAGGTCTAGGGGGCGGAATTATCACAGATACGCAGTATTTT
-	TRBV27	-	13	TRBJ1-1	CASSWLANTEAFF	TGTGCCAGCAGTTGGCTGGCGAACACTGAAGCTTTCTTT
TRBD1	TRBV7-3	-	15	TRBJ1-2	CASSPTGGPSYGYTF	TGTGCCAGCAGCCCTACAGGGGGCCCTAGTTATGGCTACACCTTC
-	TRBV18	-	15	TRBJ2-5	CASSPPVSREETQYF	TGTGCCAGCTCACCACCCGTCTCCAGGGAAGAGACCCAGTACTTC
-	TRBV7-9	-	14	TRBJ1-1	CASTLVEGNTEAFF	TGTGCCAGCACCCTAGTAGAAGGGAACACTGAAGCTTTCTTT
-	TRBV6-5	large	16	TRBJ2-2	CASSYQGTTYPGELFF	TGTGCCAGCAGTTACCAGGGGACCACCTATCCCGGGGAGCTGTTTTTT
TRBD2	TRBV5-4	-	16	TRBJ2-1	CASSFGLAPEVDEQFF	TGTGCCAGCAGCTTCGGACTAGCCCCGGAGGTCGATGAGCAGTTCTTC
TRBD2	TRBV2	-	16	TRBJ2-2	CASGSSAGGPIGELFF	TGTGCCAGCGGTTCCTCGGCGGGAGGGCCAATCGGGGAGCTGTTTTTT
TRBD2	TRBV3-1/TRBV3-2	-	16	TRBJ2-5	CASSQVGSGDQETQYF	TGTGCCAGCAGCCAGGTCGGTAGCGGGGACCAAGAGACCCAGTACTTC
-	TRBV14	-	15	TRBJ2-2	CASSQETTRTGELFF	TGTGCCAGCAGCCAAGAGACTACCCGCACCGGGGAGCTGTTTTTT
-	TRBV11-2	-	14	TRBJ2-7	CASSVFAGLYEQYF	TGTGCCAGCAGCGTGTTTGCCGGCCTCTACGAGCAGTACTTC
-	TRBV3-1/TRBV3-2	-	15	TRBJ2-1	CASSQVREFSHEQFF	TGTGCCAGCAGCCAAGTACGCGAGTTTAGCCATGAGCAGTTCTTC
-	TRBV10-2	-	13	TRBJ1-1	CASRAEGNTEAFF	TGCGCCAGCAGGGCGGAGGGGAACACTGAAGCTTTCTTT
-	TRBV5-1	few	13	TRBJ1-1	CASSLAAETEAFF	TGCGCCAGCAGCTTGGCCGCGGAAACTGAAGCTTTCTTT